These 22 T cell receptor beta chains were all obtained from the same sample, sequenced in a study of CD8 T cells in Susac syndrome (dated by TCRdb to about 2019). The library was prepared using the immunoSEQ multiplex PCR assay. RNA was extracted using the RNeasy kit, and roughly 0.5 to 1 ug of the RNA was reverse transcribed with random hexamers. TCRdb ran its own pipeline on the public reads, namely fastp trimming at Q25 and MiXCR clone calling, and kept in-frame beta chains. Each CDR3 protein gets just one entry, which takes the most common genes and DNA from the rows behind it. The sample table shows around 220,000 distinct CDR3 sequences, and around nine tenths are seen once. Clones ranked in the top ten supply less than 0.15% of the sample. The sequenced sample was CD8+ T cells from PBMCs. The receptors derive from a human donor with multiple sclerosis.

This chain connects TRBV20-1 to TRBJ2-1; D remains ambiguous. The CDR3 consists of 11 residues. With 5 bases removed from V and 12 bases from J, the gap between germline ends came to 14 bases. The germline CDR1 and CDR2 sequences are DFQATT and SNEGSKA (reference sequence). CDR3 sequence reads: CSAPLGARQFF. The CDR3 DNA reads as TGCAGTGCTCCCTTAGGTGCACGGCAGTTCTTC.

V and J are TRBV7-9 and TRBJ1-1; the D is unclear. The CDR3 loop spans 16 amino acids. The germline gives CDR1 SEHNR, CDR2 FQNEAQ (reference sequence). V lost 5 bases and J lost 1, with 17 bases in between. CDR3 sequence: CASSARHSSANTEAFF. CDR3 sequence (DNA): TGTGCCAGCAGCGCACGACACTCCTCAGCGAACACTGAAGCTTTCTTT.

This CDR3 reads CASSYSEPADRESGELFF. The CDR3 DNA is TGTGCCAGCAGTTACTCGGAGCCCGCGGACAGGGAATCCGGGGAGCTGTTTTTT. The chain has TRBV6-5 and TRBJ2-2, with 8 bases fitting TRBD1. The germline gives CDR1 MNHEY, CDR2 SVGAGI. This CDR3 region has 18 residues. Trimming cost V 0 bases and J 6 bases; bases outside gene matches: 12.

The chain uses TRBV5-6 and TRBJ1-1; D unresolved. V lost 4 bases and J lost 2, with 15 bases in between. The CDR3 contains 15 residues. Germline V CDR1 and CDR2: SGHDT, YYEEEE. CDR3 nucleotide sequence: TGTGCCAGCAGCCAGCCGGTCGGCCGTAACACTGAAGCTTTCTTT. Translation gives CASSQPVGRNTEAFF.

The CDR3 DNA sequence: TGTGCCAGCAGTTCGGGACAGGGTTGGGGGACTGAAGCTTTCTTT. Its protein product is CASSSGQGWGTEAFF. The gene calls are TRBV12-3 or TRBV12-4 and TRBJ1-1; 9 bases are a match to TRBD1. The CDR3 sequence is 15 residues long. The V and J ends lost 4 bases and 5 bases, in that order; junction bases with no gene match: 8.

The V gene is TRBV20-1, the J gene TRBJ1-1; no definite D call. CDR1 is DFQATT and CDR2 is SNEGSKA in the germline V gene (reference sequence). This CDR3 spans 14 amino acids. The V gene lost 2 bases and the J gene lost 1 base, with 11 bases spanning the gap. The DNA of the CDR3 is TGCAGTGCTAGATCCCTGGACGGGAACACTGAAGCTTTCTTT. Protein product: CSARSLDGNTEAFF.

V and J are TRBV14 and TRBJ2-1; 9 bases align to TRBD2. The CDR3 is 15 amino acids. The germline CDR1 and CDR2 sequences are SGHDN and FVKESK. Unmatched junction bases numbered 1, after V lost 1 base and J lost 3 bases. The CDR3 nucleotides are TGTGCCAGCAGCCAAGGACTAGCGGTCTACAATGAGCAGTTCTTC. Translating gives CASSQGLAVYNEQFF.

The chain carries TRBV3-1 and TRBJ2-2, with 9 bases that match TRBD2. The germline CDR1 and CDR2 sequences are LGHDT and YNNKEL (reference sequence). V gave up 3 bases and J gave up 1 base; unmatched junction bases: 6. This CDR3 is 17 amino acids long. CDR3 in DNA: TGTGCCAGCAGCCAGGGCTCTAGCGGGGTGAACACCGGGGAGCTGTTTTTT. Protein product: CASSQGSSGVNTGELFF.

The chain joins TRBV2 to TRBJ2-7; perhaps TRBD1 as D (6 bases). This CDR3 is built from 12 residues. With 3 bases removed from V and 5 bases from J, the gap between germline ends came to 8 bases. Germline V gene lookup returns CDR1 SNHLY and CDR2 FYNNEI. The CDR3 DNA reads as TGTGCCAGCAGTGAGTACAGGGACGAGCAGTACTTC. Amino acids: CASSEYRDEQYF.

This clonotype showed up just once. The chain uses TRBV27 and TRBJ1-4; D remains unclear. Trimming took off 8 bases at V and 0 bases at J, with 10 bases between the two ends. Germline V gene lookup returns CDR1 MNHEY and CDR2 SMNVEV (reference sequence). This CDR3 is built from 14 residues. The CDR3 sequence: CASSPLATNEKLFF. In nucleotides, the CDR3 is TGTGCCAGCTCCCCTTTAGCAACTAATGAAAAACTGTTTTTT. The full variable domain, completed using reference TRBV27 and TRBJ1-4, is EAQVTQNPRYLITVTGKKLTVTCSQNMNHEYMSWYRQDPGLGLRQIYYSMNVEVTDKGDVPEGYKVSRKEKRNFPLILESPSPNQTSLYFCASSPLATNEKLFFGSGTQLSVL.

The rearrangement links TRBV5-1 to TRBJ1-1; D not certain. The CDR3 has 13 residues. Germline values: CDR1 SGHRS, CDR2 YFSETQ. V gave up 0 bases and J gave up 7 bases, with 10 bases separating them. The CDR3 nucleotides are TGCGCCAGCAGCTTGGTGCCGGGAGATGAAGCTTTCTTT. Protein sequence: CASSLVPGDEAFF.

The V call is TRBV27, the J call TRBJ2-1; the match to TRBD2 covers 7 bases. V lost 5 bases and J lost 4; bases outside the gene matches: 8. Germline V lookup: CDR1 MNHEY, CDR2 SMNVEV (reference sequence). CDR3 length: 15 amino acids. DNA of the CDR3: TGTGCCAGCAGTCCGCAGCGGGAAAGGTACAATGAGCAGTTCTTC. Amino acids: CASSPQRERYNEQFF.

The chain links TRBV5-6 to TRBJ2-2, with D possibly being TRBD1 or TRBD2 (5 bases each). CDR1 SGHDT and CDR2 YYEEEE come from the germline V gene. V was shortened by 1 base and J by 0 bases, with 13 bases between the two germline ends. The CDR3 is made up of 17 amino acids. CDR3 sequence reads: CASSLSRDGPNTGELFF. The CDR3 DNA reads as TGTGCCAGCAGCTTGTCAAGGGACGGCCCGAACACCGGGGAGCTGTTTTTT.

The J gene is TRBJ1-1, the V gene TRBV24-1, with D maybe TRBD1 (5 bases). V was cut by 5 bases and J by 1 base, with 13 bases left in between. Germline CDR1 reads KGHDR; CDR2 reads SFDVKD. The CDR3 is 15 amino acids. Here the CDR3 reads CATSGGEVGNTEAFF. The CDR3 coding sequence is TGTGCCACCAGTGGGGGCGAGGTCGGGAACACTGAAGCTTTCTTT.

The chain uses TRBV28 and TRBJ2-7, with 7 bases identical to TRBD2. The length of the CDR3 is 16 residues. Trimming took 2 bases from V and 0 from J; bases not matched to a gene: 7. Per germline, CDR1 MDHEN and CDR2 SYDVKM. DNA of the CDR3: TGTGCCAGCAGTTTACCCCTAGCGGATCCCTCCTACGAGCAGTACTTC. It encodes CASSLPLADPSYEQYF.

The chain joins TRBV4-2 to TRBJ2-2; D is unclear. The V end was cut by 0 bases, the J end by 6 bases, with 5 bases between. Germline CDR1 and CDR2: LGHNA and YNFKEQ. This CDR3 is 13 amino acids long. The CDR3 loop reads CASSQEVAGELFF. The CDR3 nucleotides are TGTGCCAGCAGCCAAGAGGTCGCCGGGGAGCTGTTTTTT.

This chain uses TRBV20-1 with TRBJ2-1; 10 nucleotides align to TRBD1. Germline V CDR1 and CDR2: DFQATT, SNEGSKA (reference sequence). Trimming cost V 5 bases and J 4 bases; bases outside gene matches: 11. CDR3 length: 16 amino acids. CDR3 sequence: CSAPAGTGEMYNEQFF. The CDR3 DNA reads as TGCAGTGCTCCCGCCGGGACAGGGGAAATGTACAATGAGCAGTTCTTC.

The CDR3 coding sequence is TGTGCCATCAGTGAAGAAGCGGGGGGCCCTACACCTTACAATGAGCAGTTCTTC. Translating it yields CAISEEAGGPTPYNEQFF. The rearrangement links TRBV10-3 to TRBJ2-1, with 9 bases identical to TRBD2. The germline gives CDR1 ENHRY, CDR2 SYGVKD. Unmatched junction bases numbered 13, after V lost 3 bases and J lost 4 bases. The CDR3 length is 18 residues.

The chain joins TRBV21-1 to TRBJ1-1. TRBV21-1 is flagged as a pseudogene. There are 14 residues in the CDR3. The CDR3 nucleotides read TGTGCCAGTTCGGCCGCCGGTAGATGGGCTGAAGCTTTCTTT. Translated: CASSAAGRWAEAFF.

As DNA, the CDR3 is TGTGCCAGCAGTTACTCATTGGCTAGCTACACCTACAATGAGCAGTTCTTC. Its translation: CASSYSLASYTYNEQFF. V and J are TRBV6-5 and TRBJ2-1; D is possibly TRBD2 (5 bases). V was cut by 0 bases and J by 2 bases, with 14 bases left in between. Germline values: CDR1 MNHEY, CDR2 SVGAGI. The CDR3 runs 17 residues.

V and J are TRBV5-1 and TRBJ2-7; possible D gene TRBD1, 6 bases. This CDR3 is 14 amino acids long. V was shortened by 7 bases and J by 3 bases, with 17 bases between the two germline ends. CDR1 and CDR2 from the germline V gene are SGHRS and YFSETQ. The CDR3 loop reads CASRAPGQRYEQYF. In nucleotides, the CDR3 is TGCGCCAGCCGCGCACCGGGACAACGCTACGAGCAGTACTTC.

The chain recombines TRBV6-5 with TRBJ2-5; D unresolved. V lost 4 bases to trimming and J lost 4 bases, with 25 bases between them. Germline V gives CDR1 MNHEY, CDR2 SVGAGI. The CDR3 covers 18 residues. CDR3 DNA sequence: TGTGCCAGCAGTTTCTCCACCGTACGGACCTCCGAGGCAGAGACCCAGTACTTC. Protein: CASSFSTVRTSEAETQYF.